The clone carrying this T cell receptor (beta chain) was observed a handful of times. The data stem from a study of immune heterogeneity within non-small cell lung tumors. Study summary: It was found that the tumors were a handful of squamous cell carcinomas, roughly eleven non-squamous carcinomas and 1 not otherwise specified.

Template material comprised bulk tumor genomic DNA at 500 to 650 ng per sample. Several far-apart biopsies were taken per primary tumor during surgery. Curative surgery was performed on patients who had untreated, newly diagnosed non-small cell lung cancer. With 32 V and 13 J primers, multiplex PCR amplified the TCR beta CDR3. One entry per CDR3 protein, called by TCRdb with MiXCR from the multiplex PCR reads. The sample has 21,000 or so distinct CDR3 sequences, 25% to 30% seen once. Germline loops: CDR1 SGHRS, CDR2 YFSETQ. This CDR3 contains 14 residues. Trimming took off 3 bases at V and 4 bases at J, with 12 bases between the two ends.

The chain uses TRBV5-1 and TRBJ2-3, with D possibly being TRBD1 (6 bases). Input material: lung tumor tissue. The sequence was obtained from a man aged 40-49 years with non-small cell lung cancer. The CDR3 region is CASSSNTGSDTQYF. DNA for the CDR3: TGCGCCAGCAGCTCGAACACAGGGTCAGATACGCAGTATTTT.